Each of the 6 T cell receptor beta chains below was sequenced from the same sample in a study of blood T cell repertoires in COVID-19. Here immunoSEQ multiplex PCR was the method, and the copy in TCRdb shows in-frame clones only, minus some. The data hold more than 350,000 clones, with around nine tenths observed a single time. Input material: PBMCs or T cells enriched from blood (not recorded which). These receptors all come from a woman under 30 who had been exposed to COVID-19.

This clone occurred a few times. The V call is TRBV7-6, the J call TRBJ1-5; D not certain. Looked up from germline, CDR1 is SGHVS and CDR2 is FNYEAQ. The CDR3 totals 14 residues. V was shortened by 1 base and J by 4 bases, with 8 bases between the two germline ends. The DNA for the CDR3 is TGTGCCAGCAGCTTAGATGCAGGTAATCAGCCCCAGCATTTT. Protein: CASSLDAGNQPQHF.

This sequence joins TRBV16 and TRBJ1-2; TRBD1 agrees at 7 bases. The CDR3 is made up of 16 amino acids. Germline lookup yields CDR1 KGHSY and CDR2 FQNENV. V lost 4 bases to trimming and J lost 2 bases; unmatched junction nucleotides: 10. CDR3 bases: TGTGCCAGCAGCCCGCTAGGACAGGATTGGAACTATGGCTACACCTTC. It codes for CASSPLGQDWNYGYTF.

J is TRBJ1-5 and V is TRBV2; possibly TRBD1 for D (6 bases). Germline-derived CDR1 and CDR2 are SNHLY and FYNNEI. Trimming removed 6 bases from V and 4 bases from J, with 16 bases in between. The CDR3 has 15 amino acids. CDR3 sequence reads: CASRAGAGANQPQHF. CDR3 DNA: TGTGCCAGCAGGGCGGGGGCAGGGGCAAATCAGCCCCAGCATTTT. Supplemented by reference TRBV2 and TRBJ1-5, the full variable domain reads EPEVTQTPSHQVTQMGQEVILRCVPISNHLYFYWYRQILGQKVEFLVSFYNNEISEKSEIFDDQFSVERPDGSNFTLKIRSTKLEDSAMYFCASRAGAGANQPQHFGDGTRLSIL.

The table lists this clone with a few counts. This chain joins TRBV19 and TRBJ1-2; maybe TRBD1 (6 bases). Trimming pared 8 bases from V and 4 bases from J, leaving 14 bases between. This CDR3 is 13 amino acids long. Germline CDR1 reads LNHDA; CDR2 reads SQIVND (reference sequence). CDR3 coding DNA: TGTGCCAGTGGGAGGGGGGCCGGCTATGGCTACACCTTC. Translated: CASGRGAGYGYTF. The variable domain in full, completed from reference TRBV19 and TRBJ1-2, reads DGGITQSPKYLFRKEGQNVTLSCEQNLNHDAMYWYRQDPGQGLRLIYYSQIVNDFQKGDIAEGYSVSREKKESFPLTVTSAQKNPTAFYLCASGRGAGYGYTFGSGTRLTVV.

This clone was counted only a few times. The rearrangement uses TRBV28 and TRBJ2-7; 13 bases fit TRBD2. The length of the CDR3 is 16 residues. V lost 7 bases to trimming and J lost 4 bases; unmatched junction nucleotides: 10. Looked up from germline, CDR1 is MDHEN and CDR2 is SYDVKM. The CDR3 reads CASNPAGTSGKYEQYF. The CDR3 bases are TGTGCCAGCAACCCTGCCGGGACTAGCGGGAAGTACGAGCAGTACTTC.

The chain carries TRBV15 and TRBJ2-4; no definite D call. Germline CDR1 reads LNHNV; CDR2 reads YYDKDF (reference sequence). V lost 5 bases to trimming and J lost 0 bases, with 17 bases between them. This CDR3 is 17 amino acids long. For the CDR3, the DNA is TGTGCCACCAGCCTACTATCCGCGGAATTAGCCAAAAACATTCAGTACTTC. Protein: CATSLLSAELAKNIQYF.